What follows are 27 T cell receptor beta chains derived from one specimen sequenced in a study of blood T cell repertoires in COVID-19. The assay was immunoSEQ multiplex PCR, and TCRdb's table has in-frame clones only and misses some. The table lists some 60,000 clones, approximately 83% of them singletons. The sample taken for sequencing was peripheral blood. These receptors were obtained from a man in his fifties or sixties with COVID-19, enrolled during active disease.

V is TRBV29-1 and J is TRBJ2-2; 9 bases line up with TRBD2. From germline, CDR1 is SQVTM and CDR2 ANQGSEA. The V gene end was trimmed by 5 bases and the J gene end by 4 bases; junction bases not matched to a gene: 2. The CDR3 extends over 13 amino acids. CDR3 nucleotides: TGCAGCGTTAAGACTAGCGGCACCGGGGAGCTGTTTTTT. The encoded protein is CSVKTSGTGELFF.

The chain couples TRBV5-1 to TRBJ2-7, with D possibly matching TRBD2 (5 bases). The germline V and J ends were trimmed by 2 bases and 7 bases, with 13 bases remaining between them. From germline, CDR1 is SGHRS and CDR2 YFSETQ. The CDR3 runs to 13 residues. The CDR3 spells CASSFSANWEQYF. The CDR3 coding sequence is TGCGCCAGCAGCTTTAGCGCCAACTGGGAGCAGTACTTC.

The chain combines TRBV4-1 with TRBJ2-1; 8 positions agree with TRBD2. CDR1 is MGHRA and CDR2 is YSYEKL in the germline V gene. The CDR3 has 16 amino acids. V shed 0 bases, J shed 10 bases, and the junction held 11 bases outside the gene matches. CDR3 nucleotide sequence: TGCGCCAGCAGCCAAGACGCGGGGACTAGGTTTAAAGAGCAGTTCTTC. It is translated as CASSQDAGTRFKEQFF.

V is TRBV19 and J is TRBJ2-1, with 9 bases matching TRBD1. Germline assignment: CDR1 LNHDA and CDR2 SQIVND (reference sequence). J gave up 4 bases and V 8 bases, and 15 bases lay outside the gene matches. CDR3 length: 17 amino acids. The CDR3 protein is CASQPTFTGGPYNEQFF. CDR3 bases: TGTGCCAGTCAACCCACCTTTACAGGGGGCCCGTACAATGAGCAGTTCTTC.

J is TRBJ1-4 and V is TRBV29-1; TRBD1 is a possible D gene (5 bases). The ends were cut back, 6 bases at V and 0 bases at J, with 11 bases in the middle. Germline-derived CDR1 and CDR2 are SQVTM and ANQGSEA. This CDR3 is built from 14 residues. The CDR3 bases are TGCAGCGTCACCTTAGGGGCAACTAATGAAAAACTGTTTTTT. It encodes CSVTLGATNEKLFF.

The chain combines TRBV13 with TRBJ2-7; 11 nucleotides line up with TRBD2. Germline V gives CDR1 PRHDT, CDR2 FYEKMQ (reference sequence). This CDR3 comprises 18 residues. V was pared by 6 bases and J by 3 bases, with 16 bases of the junction left unmatched. CDR3 in amino acids: CASSRTSGRTSSLYEQYF. CDR3 DNA: TGTGCCAGCAGTCGGACTAGCGGGCGGACTTCCTCACTCTACGAGCAGTACTTC.

This clone was picked up one time. This chain joins TRBV19 and TRBJ1-2; D might be TRBD1 (6 bases). V was pared by 4 bases and J by 8 bases, with 20 bases between. Looked up from germline, CDR1 is LNHDA and CDR2 is SQIVND (reference sequence). This CDR3 is 15 amino acids long. CDR3 DNA sequence: TGTGCCAGTAGTAGTCCCGGGACACTTATTCTCGGCTACACCTTC. Protein sequence: CASSSPGTLILGYTF.

The V call is TRBV5-1, the J call TRBJ2-1; 11 bases fit TRBD2. V dropped 4 bases and J dropped 6; count of bases not matched to a gene: 3. The CDR3 totals 14 residues. Germline V gene data show CDR1 as SGHRS and CDR2 as YFSETQ. The CDR3 nucleotides are TGCGCCAGCAGCGGTAGCGGGGGGGTCAATGAGCAGTTCTTC. Translation: CASSGSGGVNEQFF. The variable domain in full, with the rest retrieved from reference TRBV5-1 and TRBJ2-1, is KAGVTQTPRYLIKTRGQQVTLSCSPISGHRSVSWYQQTPGQGLQFLFEYFSETQRNKGNFPGRFSGRQFSNSRSEMNVSTLELGDSALYLCASSGSGGVNEQFFGPGTRLTVL.

The chain joins TRBV7-8 to TRBJ1-2; TRBD1 agrees at 8 bases. There are 13 residues in the CDR3. Germline CDR1 reads SGHVS; CDR2 reads FQNEAQ. The J segment lost 7 bases and the V segment lost 5 bases, leaving 6 bases of the junction unmatched. CDR3 in DNA: TGTGCCAGCAGCCGGACAGGGACTGGTGGCTACACCTTC. It is translated as CASSRTGTGGYTF.

The chain carries TRBV9 and TRBJ1-3; 7 nucleotides match TRBD1. V was pared by 3 bases and J by 0 bases, with 18 bases of the junction left unmatched. Looked up from germline, CDR1 is SGDLS and CDR2 is YYNGEE. The CDR3 runs to 20 residues. This CDR3 reads CASSAEIPGTVRPSGNTIYF. CDR3 DNA: TGTGCCAGCAGCGCGGAAATTCCCGGGACAGTCCGCCCCTCTGGAAACACCATATATTTT.

The gene calls are TRBV19 and TRBJ2-1; TRBD1 agrees at 9 bases. This CDR3 has 15 amino acids. Germline lookup yields CDR1 LNHDA and CDR2 SQIVND (reference sequence). Trimming took 7 bases from V and 10 from J; bases not matched to a gene: 14. The CDR3 coding sequence is TGTGCCAGTAATACGGGACAGGGCTTTCCGGGGGAGCAGTTCTTC. Protein product: CASNTGQGFPGEQFF.

The rearrangement links TRBV7-9 to TRBJ2-5, with 7 nucleotides matching TRBD2. The germline V gene has CDR1 SEHNR and CDR2 FQNEAQ (reference sequence). V shed 5 bases, J shed 4 bases, and the junction held 10 bases outside the gene matches. This CDR3 region has 15 residues. The CDR3 nucleotides read TGTGCCAGCAGCCCCAGCGGCGGGGGAGGAGAGACCCAGTACTTC. Translating gives CASSPSGGGGETQYF.

This clone came up a few times. The CDR3 DNA reads TGTGCCAGCAGCTTGGCAAGTTTGGCTAGCGGGAGTTGGACCGGGGAGCTGTTTTTT. Translating it yields CASSLASLASGSWTGELFF. The V gene is TRBV5-5, the J gene TRBJ2-2; 10 bases are a match to TRBD2. V lost 0 bases, J lost 5 bases, and 13 bases stayed unmatched. The CDR3 has 19 residues. Looked up from germline, CDR1 is SGHKS and CDR2 is YYEKEE (reference sequence). Complete variable domain (other parts from reference TRBV5-5 and TRBJ2-2): DAGVTQSPTHLIKTRGQQVTLRCSPISGHKSVSWYQQVLGQGPQFIFQYYEKEERGRGNFPDRFSARQFPNYSSELNVNALLLGDSALYLCASSLASLASGSWTGELFFGEGSRLTVL.

This sequence joins TRBV6-4 and TRBJ2-3; TRBD2 matches at 7 bases. Germline CDR1 is MRHNA and CDR2 is SNTAGT. The CDR3 has 14 amino acids. V gave up 6 bases and J gave up 0 bases; unmatched junction bases: 3. CDR3 sequence (DNA): TGTGCCAGCAGCATGACTAGCAGCACAGATACGCAGTATTTT. This codes for CASSMTSSTDTQYF.

This clone was picked up one time. The V call is TRBV7-6, the J call TRBJ2-5; D is perhaps TRBD1 (5 bases). CDR3 length: 16 amino acids. V was pared by 2 bases and J by 1 base, with 14 bases between. Germline loops: CDR1 SGHVS, CDR2 FNYEAQ. The CDR3 here is CASSLRPQGPQETQYF. As DNA, the CDR3 is TGTGCCAGCAGCTTAAGGCCCCAGGGCCCCCAAGAGACCCAGTACTTC. Together with reference TRBV7-6 and TRBJ2-5, the CDR3 gives the full variable domain: GAGVSQSPRYKVTKRGQDVALRCDPISGHVSLYWYRQALGQGPEFLTYFNYEAQQDKSGLPNDRFSAERPEGSISTLTIQRTEQRDSAMYRCASSLRPQGPQETQYFGPGTRLLVL.

The chain is built from TRBV23-1 and TRBJ2-5, with TRBD2 matching 9 bases. TRBV23-1 is known as an ORF, though its function is uncertain. The J segment lost 2 bases and the V segment lost 0 bases, leaving 7 bases of the junction unmatched. This CDR3 region has 17 residues. The CDR3 nucleotides read TGCGCCAGCAGTCAATCTAGCGGGAGTGACGAGCAAGAGACCCAGTACTTC. Translating it yields CASSQSSGSDEQETQYF.

This clone was seen a single time. The chain carries TRBV5-8 and TRBJ2-7; 8 positions agree with TRBD2. The V and J ends lost 2 bases and 6 bases, in that order; junction bases with no gene match: 7. The germline gives CDR1 SGHTS, CDR2 YDEGEE. The CDR3 covers 14 residues. The CDR3 region is CASSFGPGRAEQYF. CDR3 nucleotides: TGTGCCAGCAGCTTTGGACCCGGGAGGGCCGAGCAGTACTTC.

The rearrangement links TRBV28 to TRBJ1-1, with 7 bases lining up with TRBD1. Germline CDR1 is MDHEN and CDR2 is SYDVKM. After removal of 3 bases from V and 2 bases from J, the junction contained 3 bases not matched to a gene. This CDR3 is built from 14 residues. CDR3 DNA sequence: TGTGCCAGCAGTTTCGGGACAGCCAACACTGAAGCTTTCTTT. It translates to CASSFGTANTEAFF.

The chain couples TRBV6-5 to TRBJ1-1; weak D call: TRBD1 (5 bases). CDR3 length: 13 residues. The V end was cut by 5 bases, the J end by 1 base, with 8 bases between. Germline values: CDR1 MNHEY, CDR2 SVGAGI. The CDR3 DNA follows: TGTGCCAGCAGTATTACAGGGAACACTGAAGCTTTCTTT. Translating it yields CASSITGNTEAFF.

The genes are TRBV18 and TRBJ1-2, with 7 positions matching TRBD1. The length of the CDR3 is 14 residues. CDR1 and CDR2 (germline): KGHSH, LQKENI. The ends lost 8 bases at V and 7 bases at J; junction bases unmatched: 13. The DNA of the CDR3 is TGTGCCAGCGCCGGACAGGCTACTCTCTCTGGCTACACCTTC. This translates into CASAGQATLSGYTF.

V and J are TRBV6-5 and TRBJ2-7; 8 bases match TRBD1. CDR3 size: 15 residues. V was clipped by 3 bases and J by 3 bases; unmatched bases: 7. Per the germline V gene, CDR1 is MNHEY and CDR2 is SVGAGI. CDR3 region: CASSYMTGAFYEQYF. The CDR3 region has the DNA TGTGCCAGCAGTTATATGACAGGGGCATTCTACGAGCAGTACTTC.

This rearrangement joins TRBV19 to TRBJ1-1; D is unresolved. CDR1 LNHDA and CDR2 SQIVND come from the germline V gene (reference sequence). Trimming took 4 bases from V and 0 from J, leaving 12 bases between them. The CDR3 loop spans 15 amino acids. CDR3 in DNA: TGTGCCAGTAGTAGCCGAGTACGGGTGAACACTGAAGCTTTCTTT. It codes for CASSSRVRVNTEAFF.

The V call is TRBV6-6, the J call TRBJ2-7; 7 nucleotides match TRBD1. CDR3 size: 16 residues. Trimming took 2 bases from V and 0 from J; bases not matched to a gene: 7. The germline CDR1 and CDR2 sequences are MNHNY and SVGAGI (reference sequence). The CDR3 spells CASSYQDRTYSYEQYF. In DNA form, the CDR3 reads TGTGCCAGCAGTTACCAGGACAGGACTTACTCCTACGAGCAGTACTTC.

The rearrangement joins TRBV11-3 to TRBJ2-1, with 8 bases that match TRBD2. Germline lookup yields CDR1 SGHNT and CDR2 YENEEA. This CDR3 is built from 15 residues. J lost 8 bases, V lost 3 bases, and 9 bases had no gene match. The CDR3 DNA reads TGTGCCAGCAGCTTGGGGACTAGTCGGGAGGATGAGCAGTTCTTC. It translates to CASSLGTSREDEQFF.

The rearrangement links TRBV4-3 to TRBJ2-1; a weak D match, TRBD2 (6 bases). The CDR3 is 18 residues long. Per the germline V gene, CDR1 is LGHNA and CDR2 is YSLEER. V lost 0 bases and J 3 bases, leaving 18 bases between the germline ends. CDR3 in amino acids: CASSQDFGVGGGYNEQFF. CDR3 DNA: TGCGCCAGCAGCCAAGATTTCGGTGTGGGAGGTGGCTACAATGAGCAGTTCTTC.

The chain uses TRBV7-3 and TRBJ2-1; no clear D gene. V lost 1 base, J lost 9 bases, and 4 bases lay in between. The V gene's germline CDR1 is SGHTA and CDR2 FQGTGA. The CDR3 is 11 residues long. The CDR3 here is CASSLNGEQFF. The CDR3 nucleotides read TGTGCCAGCAGCTTAAACGGTGAGCAGTTCTTC.

The chain employs TRBV7-2 and TRBJ2-1; D gene uncertain. The germline V and J ends were trimmed by 7 bases and 0 bases, with 19 bases remaining between them. This CDR3 is built from 17 residues. The germline V gene has CDR1 SGHTA and CDR2 FQGNSA. The CDR3 DNA reads TGTGCCAGCACTCCCCGCGAAGGATACAGCTCCTACAATGAGCAGTTCTTC. Translating it yields CASTPREGYSSYNEQFF.